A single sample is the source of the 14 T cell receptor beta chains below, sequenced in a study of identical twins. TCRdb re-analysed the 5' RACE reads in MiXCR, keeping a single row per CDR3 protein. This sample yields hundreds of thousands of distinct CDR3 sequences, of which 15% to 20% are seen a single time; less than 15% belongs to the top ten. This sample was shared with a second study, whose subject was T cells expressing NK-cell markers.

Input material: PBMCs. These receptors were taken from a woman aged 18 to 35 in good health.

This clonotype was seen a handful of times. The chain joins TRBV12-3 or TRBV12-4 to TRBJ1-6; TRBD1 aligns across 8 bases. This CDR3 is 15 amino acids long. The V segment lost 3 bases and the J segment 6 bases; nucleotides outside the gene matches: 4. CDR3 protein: CASSFQGQVNSPLHF. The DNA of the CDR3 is TGTGCCAGCAGTTTTCAGGGACAGGTTAATTCACCCCTCCACTTT.

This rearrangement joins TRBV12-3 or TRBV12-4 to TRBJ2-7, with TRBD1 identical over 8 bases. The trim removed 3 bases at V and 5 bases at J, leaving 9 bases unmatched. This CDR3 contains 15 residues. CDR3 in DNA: TGTGCCAGCAGTTTCAGGACAGGGAGAAAGGACGAGCAGTACTTC. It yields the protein CASSFRTGRKDEQYF.

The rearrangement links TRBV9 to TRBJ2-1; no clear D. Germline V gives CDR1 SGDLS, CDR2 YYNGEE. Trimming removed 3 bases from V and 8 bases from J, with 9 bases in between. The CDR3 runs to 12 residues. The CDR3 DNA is TGTGCCAGCAGCGCCCTAAATGATGAGCAGTTCTTC. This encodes CASSALNDEQFF.

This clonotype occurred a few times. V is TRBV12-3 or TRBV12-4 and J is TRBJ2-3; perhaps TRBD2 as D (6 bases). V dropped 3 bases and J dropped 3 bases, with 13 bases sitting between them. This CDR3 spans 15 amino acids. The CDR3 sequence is CASSFGEGRTDTQYF. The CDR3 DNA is TGTGCCAGCAGTTTCGGGGAAGGGAGGACAGATACGCAGTATTTT.

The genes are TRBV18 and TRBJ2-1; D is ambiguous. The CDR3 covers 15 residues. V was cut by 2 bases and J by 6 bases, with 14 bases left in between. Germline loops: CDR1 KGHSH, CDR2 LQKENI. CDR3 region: CASSPRLEVGNEQFF. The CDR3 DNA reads TGTGCCAGCTCACCAAGGCTAGAAGTAGGCAATGAGCAGTTCTTC. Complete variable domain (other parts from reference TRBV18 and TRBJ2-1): NAGVMQNPRHLVRRRGQEARLRCSPMKGHSHVYWYRQLPEEGLKFMVYLQKENIIDESGMPKERFSAEFPKEGPSILRIQQVVRGDSAAYFCASSPRLEVGNEQFFGPGTRLTVL.

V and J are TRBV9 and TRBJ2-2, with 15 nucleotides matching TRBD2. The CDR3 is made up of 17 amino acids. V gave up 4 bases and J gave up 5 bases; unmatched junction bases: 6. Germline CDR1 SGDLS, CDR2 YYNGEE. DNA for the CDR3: TGTGCCAGCAGCTCCAGGACTAGCGGGAGGGGTACCGGGGAGCTGTTTTTT. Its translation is CASSSRTSGRGTGELFF.

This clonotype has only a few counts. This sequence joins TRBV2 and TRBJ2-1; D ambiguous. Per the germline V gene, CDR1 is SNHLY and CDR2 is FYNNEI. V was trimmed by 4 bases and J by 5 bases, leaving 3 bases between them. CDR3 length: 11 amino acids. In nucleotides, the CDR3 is TGTGCCAGCAGTGGGGACAATGAGCAGTTCTTC. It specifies CASSGDNEQFF.

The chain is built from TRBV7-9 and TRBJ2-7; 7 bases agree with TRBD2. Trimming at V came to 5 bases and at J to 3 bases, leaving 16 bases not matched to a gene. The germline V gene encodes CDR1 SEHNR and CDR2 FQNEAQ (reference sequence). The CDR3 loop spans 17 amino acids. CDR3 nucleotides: TGTGCCAGCAGCGCCGATCTAGCGGACCTTCTCGACTACGAGCAGTACTTC. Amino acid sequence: CASSADLADLLDYEQYF. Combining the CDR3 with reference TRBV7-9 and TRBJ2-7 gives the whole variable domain DTGVSQNPRHKITKRGQNVTFRCDPISEHNRLYWYRQTLGQGPEFLTYFQNEAQLEKSRLLSDRFSAERPKGSFSTLEIQRTEQGDSAMYLCASSADLADLLDYEQYFGPGTRLTVT.

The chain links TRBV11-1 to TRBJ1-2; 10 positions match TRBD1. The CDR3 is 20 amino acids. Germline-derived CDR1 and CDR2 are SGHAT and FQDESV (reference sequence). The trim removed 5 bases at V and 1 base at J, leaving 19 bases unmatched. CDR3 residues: CASSPTPGTGDPSGNYGYTF. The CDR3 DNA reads TGTGCCAGCAGCCCCACCCCCGGGACAGGGGACCCCTCGGGTAACTATGGCTACACCTTC.

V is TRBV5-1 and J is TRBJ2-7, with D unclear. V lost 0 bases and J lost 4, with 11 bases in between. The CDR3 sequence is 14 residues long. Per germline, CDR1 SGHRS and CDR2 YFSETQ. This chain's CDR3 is CASSLVAGKYEQYF. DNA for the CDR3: TGCGCCAGCAGCTTGGTGGCAGGCAAGTACGAGCAGTACTTC.

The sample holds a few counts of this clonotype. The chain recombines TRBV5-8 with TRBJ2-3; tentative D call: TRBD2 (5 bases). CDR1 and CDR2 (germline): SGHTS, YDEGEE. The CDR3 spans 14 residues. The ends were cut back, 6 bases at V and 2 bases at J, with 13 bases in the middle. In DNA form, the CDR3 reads TGTGCCAGCAACTTTCGGCGGGTCACAGATACGCAGTATTTT. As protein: CASNFRRVTDTQYF. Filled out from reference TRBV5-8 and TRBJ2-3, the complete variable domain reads EAGVTQSPTHLIKTRGQQATLRCSPISGHTSVYWYQQALGLGLQFLLWYDEGEERNRGNFPPRFSGRQFPNYSSELNVNALELEDSALYLCASNFRRVTDTQYFGPGTRLTVL.

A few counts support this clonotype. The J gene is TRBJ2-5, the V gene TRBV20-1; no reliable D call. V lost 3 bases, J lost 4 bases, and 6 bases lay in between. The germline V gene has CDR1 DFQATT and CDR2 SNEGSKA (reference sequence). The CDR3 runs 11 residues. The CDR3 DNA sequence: TGCAGTGCTAGTGAAGGAGAGACCCAGTACTTC. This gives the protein CSASEGETQYF.

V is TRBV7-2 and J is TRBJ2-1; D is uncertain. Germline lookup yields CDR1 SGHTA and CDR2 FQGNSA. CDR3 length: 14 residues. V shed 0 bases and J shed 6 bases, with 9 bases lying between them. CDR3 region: CASSLAGWSNEQFF. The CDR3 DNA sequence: TGTGCCAGCAGCTTAGCGGGATGGTCCAATGAGCAGTTCTTC. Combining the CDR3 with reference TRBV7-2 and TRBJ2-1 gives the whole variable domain GAGVSQSPSNKVTEKGKDVELRCDPISGHTALYWYRQSLGQGLEFLIYFQGNSAPDKSGLPSDRFSAERTGGSVSTLTIQRTQQEDSAVYLCASSLAGWSNEQFFGPGTRLTVL.

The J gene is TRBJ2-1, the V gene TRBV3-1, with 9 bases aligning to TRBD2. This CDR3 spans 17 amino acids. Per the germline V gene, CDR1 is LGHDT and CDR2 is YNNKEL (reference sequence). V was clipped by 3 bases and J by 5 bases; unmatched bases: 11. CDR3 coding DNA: TGTGCCAGCAGCCACCCCCAATATAGCGGGGGTCACAATGAGCAGTTCTTC. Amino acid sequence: CASSHPQYSGGHNEQFF.